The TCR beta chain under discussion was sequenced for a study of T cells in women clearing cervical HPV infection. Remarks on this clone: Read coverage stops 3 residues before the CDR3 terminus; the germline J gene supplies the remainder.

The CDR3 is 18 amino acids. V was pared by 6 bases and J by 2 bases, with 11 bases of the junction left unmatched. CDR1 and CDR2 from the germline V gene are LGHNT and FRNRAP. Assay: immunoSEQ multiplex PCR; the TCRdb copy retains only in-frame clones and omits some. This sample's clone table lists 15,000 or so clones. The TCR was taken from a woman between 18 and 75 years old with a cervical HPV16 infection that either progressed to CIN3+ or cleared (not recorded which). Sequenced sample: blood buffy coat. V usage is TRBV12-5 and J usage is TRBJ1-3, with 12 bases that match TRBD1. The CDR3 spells CASGVPGQGAQTGNTIYF. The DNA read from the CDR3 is TGTGCTAGTGGCGTCCCGGGACAGGGGGCGCAGACTGGAAACACC.